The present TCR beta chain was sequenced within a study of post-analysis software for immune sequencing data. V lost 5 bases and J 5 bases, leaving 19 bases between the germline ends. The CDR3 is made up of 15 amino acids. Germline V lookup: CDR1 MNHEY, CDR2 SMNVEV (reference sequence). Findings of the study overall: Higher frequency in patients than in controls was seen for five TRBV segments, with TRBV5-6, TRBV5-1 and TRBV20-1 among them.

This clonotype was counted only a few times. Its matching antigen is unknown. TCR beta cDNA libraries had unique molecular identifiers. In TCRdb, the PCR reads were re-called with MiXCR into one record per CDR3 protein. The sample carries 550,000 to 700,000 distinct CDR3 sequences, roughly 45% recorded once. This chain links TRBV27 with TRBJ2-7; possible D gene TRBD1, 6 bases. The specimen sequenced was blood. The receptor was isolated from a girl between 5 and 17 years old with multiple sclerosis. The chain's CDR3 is CASSLLGAGDHEQYF. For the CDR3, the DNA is TGTGCCAGCAGTCTCCTTGGGGCAGGGGACCACGAGCAGTACTTC.